This paragraph covers one TCR beta chain sequence. Original handling: Nucleated cell number was recorded as an estimate derived from reference gene primer amplification. Method: immunoSEQ multiplex PCR; TCRdb's copy keeps in-frame clones and lacks some. The V and J calls and clone size are taken from that table; D and trimming were inferred from the DNA. This repertoire shows roughly 260,000 clones, around 89% found once; its top ten account for 3% to 4%. CDR3 length: 16 residues. Germline CDR1 reads KGHDR; CDR2 reads SFDVKD. The ends lost 2 bases at V and 10 bases at J; junction bases unmatched: 11. The data derive from a study of blood T cell repertoires in COVID-19. Study-level information: The United States, Italy and Spain provided the acute and convalescent COVID-19 samples. The analysed material was cDNA or gDNA that came from T cells, B-cell-depleted T cells, or PBMCs.

Material for sequencing was peripheral blood. V is TRBV24-1 and J is TRBJ2-1, with 9 bases aligning to TRBD1. The sequence came from a woman in her thirties or forties with acute or convalescent COVID-19. The CDR3 DNA sequence: TGTGCCACCAGTGATTCCGGGACAGGGATTTCGCGGGAGCAGTTCTTC. Translation: CATSDSGTGISREQFF.